The entry below gives a single T cell receptor beta chain sequence along with its context. This clonotype was seen many times. Its antigen remains unidentified. No base quality information exists; no much larger clone differs at one position. These data come from a study of regulatory T cells in long-lasting Graves disease (dated by TCRdb to about 2021). In the study overall: Patients with newly diagnosed Graves' disease had been on antithyroid drugs for under 3 months. This study used TCR sequencing and RNA sequencing of peripheral blood to compare persistent Graves' disease patients against newly diagnosed Graves' disease patients. A total of about 35 samples underwent TCR sequencing: about 13 from persistent and about 20 from newly diagnosed Graves' disease patients. The study took place in China and was registered as a clinical trial. What the study reported, not specific to this receptor: Because the primary lesion, thyroid tissue, could not be accessed, the study looked at peripheral blood alone. The authors noted that the small sample size was a limitation that may lower accuracy. Persistent patients shared more public clonotypes among themselves (around 3,000) than newly diagnosed patients did (approximately 970). Preferential use of TRBV28, TRBJ1-2 and TRBJ2-5 was observed in persistent disease, whereas TRBV20-1 and TRBJ2-1 were favored in newly diagnosed disease. Sequencing and analysis were limited to the TCR beta chain. Persistent Graves' disease patients showed lower TCR Shannon entropy and fewer highly expanded clones than newly diagnosed patients, suggesting clonal expansion.

This sample's time point label indicates: newly diagnosed GD, antithyroid drugs for less than 3 months. RNA was extracted from PBMCs in TRIzol for both TCR sequencing and RNA sequencing. The diagnosis of Graves' disease followed American Thyroid Association guidelines. Recruitment of patients was carried out at an endocrinology department in Xi'an, China. Each patient gave about 10 milliliters of peripheral blood, collected in an EDTA anticoagulant tube. Ficoll Paque Plus density gradient separation was used to isolate PBMCs, and no further T cell sorting was performed. An Agilent 2100 Bioanalyzer and agarose gel were used to assess RNA quality, and a NanoDrop 2000 was used to measure RNA concentration. Libraries were constructed by multiplex PCR. Sequencing took place on an Illumina HiSeq 4000. To build TCR beta libraries, CDR3 regions were amplified by Arm-PCR using iRepertoire HTBI primers. Before sequencing, the PCR products underwent gel purification. On the study's bioinformatics: Across samples, around 58 TRBV and 13 to 15 TRBJ segments were identified and used for gene usage analysis of CDR3 amino acid clonotypes. COPE and FqMerger were used to merge the filtered high-quality paired reads into contigs. BLAST was used to align contigs to IMGT TRBV, TRBD and TRBJ reference genes, with CDR3 defined following IMGT. Any clonotype with a frequency above 0.1% was classified as a highly expanded clone. Shannon entropy served as the measure of repertoire diversity, while the Gini coefficient captured V-J evenness. Public clonotypes were defined as clonotypes shared by more than one individual. TCRdb applied fastp at Q25 and MiXCR to the public reads, then kept only in-frame beta chains. Duplicate CDR3 protein sequences are folded into a single record with the most common DNA and genes. These V and J calls are TCRdb output, not the study's own analysis. The sample includes 530,000 or so distinct CDR3 sequences, with approximately 15% observed a single time. The biggest ten clones account for roughly a tenth of the sample.

V is cut by 1 base and J by 3 bases, and the space between the germline ends is 11 bases. Via the germline V gene (reference sequence), CDR1 is MNHEY and CDR2 SMNVEV. The CDR3 spans 15 residues, from the cysteine through the phenylalanine. Only the CDR3 region is kept as DNA, spanning 45 bases read in frame from base 1. These data are also associated with another study on T cells in Graves' hyperthyroidism and ophthalmopathy. The second study's authors report: Stable Graves' hyperthyroidism was defined as the absence of progression to ophthalmopathy over 18 months of follow-up. Hyperthyroidism patients were aged 18 to 65 years and newly diagnosed, with disease duration of less than 2 months. The study excluded patients with uncontrolled infections, other autoimmune diseases, pregnancy or lactation. Diagnoses relied on clinical symptoms, serum thyroxine and TRAb, thyroid ultrasound and orbital computed tomography. For the first round of RT-PCR on the TCR CDR3, the HTBI primer set was used together with the Qiagen OneStep RT-PCR kit. Blood samples also contained most of the expanded thyroid clonotypes (frequency above 0.001), which suggests that blood repertoires may reflect thyroid immune responses. Ophthalmopathy was separated from stable hyperthyroidism by a 13 V-J signature model, with around 88% sensitivity and 81% to 82% specificity obtained in cross-validation and 80%/75% obtained in testing. In validation, the model predicted progression to ophthalmopathy a median of about 6 months before onset, with over 60% sensitivity and more than 72% specificity. TCR V-J signatures able to tell the groups apart were searched for in a discovery cohort of 100 or so patients, of whom over 40 had Graves' ophthalmopathy and roughly 58 had stable Graves' hyperthyroidism. Whether ophthalmopathy could be predicted prospectively was tested in an independent validation cohort made up of approximately 19 hyperthyroidism patients plus 17 patients who later progressed to ophthalmopathy. The 75 to 100 discovery patients were randomly split 7:3 into training and test sets. The study also compared thyroid tissue and blood T-cell repertoires from about six Graves' hyperthyroidism patients. After sampling, hyperthyroidism patients received methimazole starting at 30 mg daily, and ophthalmopathy patients received high-dose intravenous methylprednisolone. Libraries were constructed in a second round of multiplex PCR, after which size selection and purification were carried out. The libraries were sequenced on an Illumina HiSeq2000 using paired-end 100 bp reads. SOAPnuke was used to process the raw data, removing reads that contained adapters or uncalled bases, had a mean Phred below 15, or lacked an exact match to the constant primer or identifier. High-quality paired reads were merged using COPE v1.2.5, and each unique nucleotide sequence was defined as a clonotype. MiTCR v1.1 was used to align the clonotypes against IMGT TRBV, TRBD and TRBJ reference segments. Analysis was restricted to V-J combinations with a frequency above 0.0001, which covered just over 98% of repertoires. A TCS score was defined as the ratio between F50 (clonal expansion) and ExV (chaos), using BLOSUM62-based TCRdist between CDR3 peptides within each V-J. Welch's t-statistics and random forest reduced 514 V-J features to roughly 13, which were used in a naive Bayes classifier (R e1071). Sample size was not statistically predetermined, and blinding of investigators to group allocation was not performed. The paper reports TCR Vbeta CDR3 sequencing of some 140 peripheral blood samples: around 45 ophthalmopathy, roughly 80 hyperthyroidism and roughly 17 progressor patients.

The receptor was isolated from a man under 40 with Graves disease. Donor details come from another sample of the same person, matched by shared clones. Sequenced material: peripheral blood mononuclear cells (PBMCs), taken at new diagnosis, from a patient treated with antithyroid drugs. The sequence is built from TRBV27 and TRBJ2-3; tentative D gene TRBD1, with 5 bases matching. In nucleotides, the sequence is TGTGCCAGCAGTTTATTTCGCAGGGTAACAGATACGCAGTATTTT. It specifies CASSLFRRVTDTQYF.